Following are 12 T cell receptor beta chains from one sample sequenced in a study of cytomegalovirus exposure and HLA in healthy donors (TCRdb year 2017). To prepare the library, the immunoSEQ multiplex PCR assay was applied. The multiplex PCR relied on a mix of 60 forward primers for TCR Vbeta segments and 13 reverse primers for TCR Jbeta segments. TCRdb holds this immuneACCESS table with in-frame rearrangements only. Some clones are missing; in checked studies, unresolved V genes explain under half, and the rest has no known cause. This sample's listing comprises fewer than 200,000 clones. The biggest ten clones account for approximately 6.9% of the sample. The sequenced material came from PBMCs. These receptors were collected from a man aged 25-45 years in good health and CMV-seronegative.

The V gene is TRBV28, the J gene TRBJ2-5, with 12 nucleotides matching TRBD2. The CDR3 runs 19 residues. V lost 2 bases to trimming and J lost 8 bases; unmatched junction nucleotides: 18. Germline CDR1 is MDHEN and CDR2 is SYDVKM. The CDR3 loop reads CASSLLWTSGTRKRPTQYF. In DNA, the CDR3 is TGTGCCAGCAGTTTACTATGGACTAGCGGGACCAGAAAGAGACCAACCCAGTACTTC.

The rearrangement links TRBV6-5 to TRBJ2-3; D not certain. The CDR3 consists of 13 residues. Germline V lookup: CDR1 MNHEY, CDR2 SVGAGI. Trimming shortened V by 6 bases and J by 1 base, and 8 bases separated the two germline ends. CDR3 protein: CASRKQGTDTQYF. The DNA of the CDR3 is TGTGCCAGCAGGAAACAAGGCACAGATACGCAGTATTTT.

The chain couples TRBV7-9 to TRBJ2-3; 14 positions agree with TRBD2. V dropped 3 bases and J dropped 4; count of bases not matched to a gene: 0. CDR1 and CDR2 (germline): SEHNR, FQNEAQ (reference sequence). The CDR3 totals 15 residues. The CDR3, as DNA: TGTGCCAGCAGCTTGACTAGCGGGGGGGCAGATACGCAGTATTTT. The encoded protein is CASSLTSGGADTQYF.

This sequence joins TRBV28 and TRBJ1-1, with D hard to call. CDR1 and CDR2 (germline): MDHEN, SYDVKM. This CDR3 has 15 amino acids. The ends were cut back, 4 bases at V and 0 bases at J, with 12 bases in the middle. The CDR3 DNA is TGTGCCAGCAGTTACCTGGCCAGAATGAACACTGAAGCTTTCTTT. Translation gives CASSYLARMNTEAFF.

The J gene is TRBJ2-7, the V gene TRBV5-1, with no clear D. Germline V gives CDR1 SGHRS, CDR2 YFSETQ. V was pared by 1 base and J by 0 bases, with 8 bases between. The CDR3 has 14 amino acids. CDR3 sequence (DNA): TGCGCCAGCAGCTTGTGGCCAGACTCCTACGAGCAGTACTTC. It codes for CASSLWPDSYEQYF. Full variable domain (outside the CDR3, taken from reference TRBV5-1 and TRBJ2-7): KAGVTQTPRYLIKTRGQQVTLSCSPISGHRSVSWYQQTPGQGLQFLFEYFSETQRNKGNFPGRFSGRQFSNSRSEMNVSTLELGDSALYLCASSLWPDSYEQYFGPGTRLTVT.

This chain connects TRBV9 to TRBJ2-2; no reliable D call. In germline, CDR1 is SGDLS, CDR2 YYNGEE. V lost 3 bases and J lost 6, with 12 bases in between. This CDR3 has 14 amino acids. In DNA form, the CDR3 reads TGTGCCAGCAGCGCGAGGCCCTCCCCCGGGGAGCTGTTTTTT. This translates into CASSARPSPGELFF.

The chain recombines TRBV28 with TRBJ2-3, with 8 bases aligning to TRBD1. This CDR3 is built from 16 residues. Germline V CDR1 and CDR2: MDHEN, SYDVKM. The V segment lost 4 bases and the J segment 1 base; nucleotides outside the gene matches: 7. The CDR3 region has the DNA TGTGCCAGCAGTTCATACCCGGGACAGGGCACAGATACGCAGTATTTT. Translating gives CASSSYPGQGTDTQYF.

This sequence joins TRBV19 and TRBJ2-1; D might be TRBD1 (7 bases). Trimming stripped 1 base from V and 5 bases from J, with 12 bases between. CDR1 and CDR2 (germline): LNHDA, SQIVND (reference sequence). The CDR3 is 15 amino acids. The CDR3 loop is CASSIGGDRHNEQFF. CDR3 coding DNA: TGTGCCAGTAGTATAGGCGGGGACAGACACAATGAGCAGTTCTTC.

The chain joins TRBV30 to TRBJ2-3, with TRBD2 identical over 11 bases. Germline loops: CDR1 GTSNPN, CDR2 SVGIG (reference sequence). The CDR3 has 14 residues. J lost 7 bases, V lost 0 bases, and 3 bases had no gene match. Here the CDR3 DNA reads TGTGCCTGGAGTGTTAGCGGGGGGGGGAATACGCAGTATTTT. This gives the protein CAWSVSGGGNTQYF.

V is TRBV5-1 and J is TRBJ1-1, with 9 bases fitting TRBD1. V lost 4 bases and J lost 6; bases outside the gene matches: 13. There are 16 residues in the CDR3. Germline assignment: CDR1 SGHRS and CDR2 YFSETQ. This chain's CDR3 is CASSPWDRAIDAEAFF. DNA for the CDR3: TGCGCCAGCAGCCCCTGGGACAGGGCAATAGACGCTGAAGCTTTCTTT.

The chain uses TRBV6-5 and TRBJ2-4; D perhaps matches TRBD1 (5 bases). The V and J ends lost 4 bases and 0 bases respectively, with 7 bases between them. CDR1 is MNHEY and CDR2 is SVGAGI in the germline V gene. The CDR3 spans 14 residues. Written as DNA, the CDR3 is TGTGCCAGCAGTTCGCAGGGAGCCAAAAACATTCAGTACTTC. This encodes CASSSQGAKNIQYF.

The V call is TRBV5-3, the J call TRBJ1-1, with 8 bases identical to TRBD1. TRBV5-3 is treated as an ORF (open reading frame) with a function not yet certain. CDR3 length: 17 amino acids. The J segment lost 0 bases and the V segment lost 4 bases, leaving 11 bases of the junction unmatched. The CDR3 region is CARSETGVGPMNTEAFF. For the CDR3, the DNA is TGTGCCAGAAGCGAGACAGGGGTGGGTCCCATGAACACTGAAGCTTTCTTT.